This is a list of T cell receptor beta chains from one sample in a study of early stage breast cancer tumors. TCRdb's copy holds only in-frame clones and misses some; the assay was immunoSEQ multiplex PCR. The sample yields around 30,000 clones, around 70% seen once. The material sequenced was blood. The source is a person aged 45-60 years with breast cancer. The CDR3 runs from the conserved cysteine through the conserved F or W. Fields, in order: J gene, D gene, clone size, CDR3 length, V gene, CDR3 protein, CDR3 DNA. D genes are given only for firm matches. Only part of the rows carry a size: once, few, many, or a class if the clone is expanded.

j_call: TRBJ2-2; d_call: .; clone_size: .; cdr3_length: 16; v_call: TRBV4-1; cdr3_aa: CASSQLNRADTGELFF; cdr3_nt: TGCGCCAGCAGCCAATTGAATAGAGCGGACACCGGGGAGCTGTTTTTT
j_call: TRBJ2-7; d_call: TRBD1; clone_size: .; cdr3_length: 14; v_call: TRBV5-6; cdr3_aa: CASSSTGHYYEQYF; cdr3_nt: TGTGCCAGCAGCTCGACAGGGCATTACTACGAGCAGTACTTC
j_call: TRBJ2-7; d_call: TRBD1; clone_size: once; cdr3_length: 15; v_call: TRBV4-1; cdr3_aa: CASSQDDGQGYEQYF; cdr3_nt: TGCGCCAGCAGCCAAGATGACGGACAGGGGTACGAGCAGTACTTC
j_call: TRBJ1-2; d_call: .; clone_size: few; cdr3_length: 13; v_call: TRBV19; cdr3_aa: CASSIGPADGYTF; cdr3_nt: TGTGCCAGTAGTATAGGACCGGCGGACGGCTACACCTTC
j_call: TRBJ2-5; d_call: TRBD2; clone_size: .; cdr3_length: 16; v_call: TRBV29-1; cdr3_aa: CSVPRGSGRLQETQYF; cdr3_nt: TGCAGCGTTCCCCGGGGTAGCGGGAGGTTGCAAGAGACCCAGTACTTC
j_call: TRBJ2-7; d_call: TRBD2; clone_size: .; cdr3_length: 13; v_call: TRBV7-2; cdr3_aa: CASRTSGIYEQYF; cdr3_nt: TGTGCCAGCAGGACTAGCGGGATCTACGAGCAGTACTTC
j_call: TRBJ1-2; d_call: .; clone_size: .; cdr3_length: 17; v_call: TRBV5-4; cdr3_aa: CASSPTIDSFNFYGYTF; cdr3_nt: TGTGCCAGCAGCCCCACGATCGACAGCTTTAATTTCTATGGCTACACCTTC
j_call: TRBJ2-3; d_call: .; clone_size: .; cdr3_length: 15; v_call: TRBV2; cdr3_aa: CASSDDTPLTDTQYF; cdr3_nt: TGTGCCAGCAGTGACGACACTCCTCTCACAGATACGCAGTATTTT
j_call: TRBJ2-1; d_call: TRBD2; clone_size: .; cdr3_length: 18; v_call: TRBV27; cdr3_aa: CASSLRLAGAHLYNEQFF; cdr3_nt: TGTGCCAGCAGTTTGAGGCTAGCGGGTGCCCACCTTTACAATGAGCAGTTCTTC
j_call: TRBJ2-5; d_call: .; clone_size: few; cdr3_length: 14; v_call: TRBV18; cdr3_aa: CASSPGTEQETQYF; cdr3_nt: TGTGCCAGCTCACCGGGAACGGAACAAGAGACCCAGTACTTC
j_call: TRBJ1-1; d_call: .; clone_size: .; cdr3_length: 14; v_call: TRBV25-1; cdr3_aa: CASRPRGENTEAFF; cdr3_nt: TGTGCCAGCAGGCCAAGGGGAGAGAACACTGAAGCTTTCTTT
j_call: TRBJ1-5; d_call: .; clone_size: .; cdr3_length: 16; v_call: TRBV7-9; cdr3_aa: CASSFDSGRRGQPQHF; cdr3_nt: TGTGCCAGCAGCTTCGACAGTGGCCGCCGGGGGCAGCCCCAGCATTTT
j_call: TRBJ1-5; d_call: .; clone_size: .; cdr3_length: 14; v_call: TRBV27; cdr3_aa: CASSLSGVGQPQHF; cdr3_nt: TGTGCCAGCAGTTTATCAGGGGTCGGTCAGCCCCAGCATTTT
j_call: TRBJ1-1; d_call: .; clone_size: .; cdr3_length: 13; v_call: TRBV19; cdr3_aa: CASSIVGYTEAFF; cdr3_nt: TGTGCCAGTAGTATAGTGGGTTACACTGAAGCTTTCTTT
j_call: TRBJ2-4; d_call: TRBD1; clone_size: .; cdr3_length: 16; v_call: TRBV5-1; cdr3_aa: CASSLTTGGYENIQYF; cdr3_nt: TGCGCCAGCAGCTTGACGACAGGGGGCTACGAAAACATTCAGTACTTC
j_call: TRBJ2-1; d_call: TRBD1; clone_size: .; cdr3_length: 16; v_call: TRBV2; cdr3_aa: CASRVPGQGARNEQFF; cdr3_nt: TGTGCCAGCAGGGTTCCGGGACAGGGGGCGCGGAATGAGCAGTTCTTC
j_call: TRBJ1-2; d_call: TRBD1; clone_size: .; cdr3_length: 14; v_call: TRBV28; cdr3_aa: CASETGVSNYGYTF; cdr3_nt: TGTGCCAGCGAAACAGGGGTATCTAACTATGGCTACACCTTC
j_call: TRBJ1-2; d_call: .; clone_size: .; cdr3_length: 14; v_call: TRBV9; cdr3_aa: CASNRDPNNYGYTF; cdr3_nt: TGTGCCAGCAACCGAGACCCCAATAACTATGGCTACACCTTC
j_call: TRBJ1-1; d_call: .; clone_size: .; cdr3_length: 15; v_call: TRBV30; cdr3_aa: CAWSVRLRPNTEAFF; cdr3_nt: TGTGCCTGGAGTGTACGGCTACGTCCGAACACTGAAGCTTTCTTT
j_call: TRBJ2-7; d_call: .; clone_size: medium-sized; cdr3_length: 15; v_call: TRBV6-5; cdr3_aa: CASSYGGQSVGEQYF; cdr3_nt: TGTGCCAGCAGTTACGGAGGACAGAGTGTGGGCGAGCAGTACTTC
j_call: TRBJ2-7; d_call: .; clone_size: .; cdr3_length: 14; v_call: TRBV21-1; cdr3_aa: CASSKPGLTYEQYF; cdr3_nt: TGTGCCAGCAGCAAACCCGGGCTGACCTACGAGCAGTACTTC
j_call: TRBJ1-4; d_call: TRBD1; clone_size: .; cdr3_length: 15; v_call: TRBV18; cdr3_aa: CASSLRQGPNEKLFF; cdr3_nt: TGTGCCAGCTCACTTAGACAGGGACCAAATGAAAAACTGTTTTTT
j_call: TRBJ1-1; d_call: .; clone_size: few; cdr3_length: 16; v_call: TRBV7-8; cdr3_aa: CASSLRRGTANTEAFF; cdr3_nt: TGTGCCAGCAGCTTACGTCGAGGGACGGCGAACACTGAAGCTTTCTTT
j_call: TRBJ1-2; d_call: .; clone_size: .; cdr3_length: 14; v_call: TRBV7-3; cdr3_aa: CASRTGHPAYGYTF; cdr3_nt: TGTGCCAGCAGGACTGGACATCCCGCGTACGGCTACACCTTC